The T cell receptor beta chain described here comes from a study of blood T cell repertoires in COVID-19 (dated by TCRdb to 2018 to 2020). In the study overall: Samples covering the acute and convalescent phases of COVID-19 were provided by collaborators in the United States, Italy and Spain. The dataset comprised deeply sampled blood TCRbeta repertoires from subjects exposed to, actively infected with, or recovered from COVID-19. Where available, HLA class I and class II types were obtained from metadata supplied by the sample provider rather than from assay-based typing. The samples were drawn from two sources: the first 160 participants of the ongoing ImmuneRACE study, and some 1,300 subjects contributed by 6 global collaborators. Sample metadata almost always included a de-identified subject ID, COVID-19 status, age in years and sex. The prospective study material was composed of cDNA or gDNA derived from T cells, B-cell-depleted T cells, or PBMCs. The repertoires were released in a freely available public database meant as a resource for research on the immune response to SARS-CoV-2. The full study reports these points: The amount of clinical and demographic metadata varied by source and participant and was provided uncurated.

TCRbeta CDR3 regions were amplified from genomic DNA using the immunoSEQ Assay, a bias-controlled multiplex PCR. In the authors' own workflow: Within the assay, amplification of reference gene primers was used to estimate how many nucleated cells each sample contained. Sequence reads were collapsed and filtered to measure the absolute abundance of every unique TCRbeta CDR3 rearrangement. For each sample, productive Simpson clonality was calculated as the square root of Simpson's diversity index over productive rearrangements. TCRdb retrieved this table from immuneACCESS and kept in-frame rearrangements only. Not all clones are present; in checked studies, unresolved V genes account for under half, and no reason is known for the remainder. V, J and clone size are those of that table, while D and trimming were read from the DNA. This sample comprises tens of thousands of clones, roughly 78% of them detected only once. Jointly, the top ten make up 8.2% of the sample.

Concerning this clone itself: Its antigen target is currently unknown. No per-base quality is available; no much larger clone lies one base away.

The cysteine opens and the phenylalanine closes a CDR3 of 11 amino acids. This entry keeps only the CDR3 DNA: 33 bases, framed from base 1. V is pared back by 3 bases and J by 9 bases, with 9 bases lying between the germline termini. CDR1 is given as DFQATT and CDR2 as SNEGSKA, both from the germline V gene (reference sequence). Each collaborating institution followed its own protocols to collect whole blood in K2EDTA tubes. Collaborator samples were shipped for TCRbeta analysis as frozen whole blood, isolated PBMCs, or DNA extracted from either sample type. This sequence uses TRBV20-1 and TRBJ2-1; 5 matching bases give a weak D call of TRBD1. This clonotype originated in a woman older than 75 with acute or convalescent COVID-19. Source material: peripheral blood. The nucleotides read TGCAGTGCTAGTAAGGGGTCTGAGCAGTTCTTC. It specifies CSASKGSEQFF.